One sample yielded the 16 T cell receptor beta chains listed below, sequenced in a study of T cells in narcolepsy. Assay used: immunoSEQ multiplex PCR; TCRdb lists only in-frame clones, some missing. Of around 27,000 clones in the sample, roughly 83% were seen once. Sequencing was performed on CD45RA- memory CD4+ T cells from PBMCs. These receptors all stem from a human donor with narcolepsy.

The rearrangement joins TRBV5-1 to TRBJ2-1; a possible D gene is TRBD1 (6 bases). Germline V gene sequence: CDR1 SGHRS, CDR2 YFSETQ. The CDR3 consists of 14 residues. V lost 1 base and J lost 8, with 13 bases in between. CDR3 sequence reads: CASSLIQGLHEQFF. For the CDR3, the DNA is TGCGCCAGCAGCTTGATTCAGGGGTTACATGAGCAGTTCTTC.

The rearrangement joins TRBV15 to TRBJ2-5; D may be TRBD1 (6 bases). The J call may be mistaken, given a closer DNA end match to TRBJ2-7. The germline V gene has CDR1 LNHNV and CDR2 YYDKDF (reference sequence). The CDR3 totals 14 residues. The CDR3 region is CATSREGRGNEQYF. DNA of the CDR3: TGTGCCACCAGCAGAGAGGGCAGGGGAAACGAGCAGTACTTC.

Comments on this clone: In the same sample, other DNA sequences code for this CDR3. This chain uses TRBV10-1 with TRBJ2-7, with 8 nucleotides matching TRBD1. Germline loops: CDR1 WNHNN, CDR2 SYGVQD (reference sequence). V dropped 7 bases and J dropped 0; count of bases not matched to a gene: 14. CDR3 length: 17 amino acids. The CDR3 protein is CASKRDRTACTSYEQYF. The DNA of the CDR3 is TGCGCCAGCAAAAGGGACAGGACAGCTTGTACCTCCTACGAGCAGTACTTC.

The V and J genes are TRBV7-3 and TRBJ2-7; 9 bases align to TRBD1. The ends lost 3 bases at V and 4 bases at J; junction bases unmatched: 4. This CDR3 contains 14 residues. CDR1 SGHTA and CDR2 FQGTGA come from the germline V gene. CDR3 region: CASSLTGGQYEQYF. CDR3 nucleotides: TGTGCCAGCAGCTTGACAGGGGGTCAATACGAGCAGTACTTC. The full variable domain, rest sourced from reference TRBV7-3 and TRBJ2-7, is GAGVSQTPSNKVTEKGKYVELRCDPISGHTALYWYRQSLGQGPEFLIYFQGTGAADDSGLPNDRFFAVRPEGSVSTLKIQRTERGDSAVYLCASSLTGGQYEQYFGPGTRLTVT.

In its sample, this clone was seen once. The chain links TRBV6-6 to TRBJ1-2; D perhaps matches TRBD1 (5 bases). The V gene's germline CDR1 is MNHNY and CDR2 SVGAGI (reference sequence). CDR3 size: 16 residues. V was trimmed by 6 bases and J by 2 bases, leaving 19 bases between them. The chain's CDR3 is CASRQSGTEGNYGYTF. The CDR3 DNA is TGTGCCAGCAGACAAAGCGGGACGGAAGGCAACTATGGCTACACCTTC.

The rearrangement links TRBV10-3 to TRBJ2-7; TRBD1 is a possible D gene (5 bases). In germline, CDR1 is ENHRY, CDR2 SYGVKD. Between the trimmed V and J ends, which lost 7 bases and 0 bases, there was a span of 16 bases. The CDR3 extends over 15 amino acids. CDR3 sequence: CAITSDKLNSYEQYF. The CDR3 DNA reads as TGTGCCATCACCTCGGACAAGTTAAACTCCTACGAGCAGTACTTC.

This clone was recorded once. One junction end does not reproduce the germline sequence, and a read error may be involved. The sample has other DNA sequences that encode this CDR3 too. The chain is built from TRBV6-1 and TRBJ2-1, with 11 bases fitting TRBD1. CDR1 MNHNS and CDR2 SASEGT come from the germline V gene. The CDR3 spans 16 residues. CDR3 in amino acids: CASSEHGGTGGDEQFF. The CDR3 DNA reads as TGTGCTAGCAGTGAACATGGGGGGACAGGGGGAGACGAGCAGTTCTTC.

J is TRBJ2-3 and V is TRBV28; 8 nucleotides line up with TRBD1. The junction had 8 bases not matched to a gene; V was cut back by 6 bases and J by 6 bases. The CDR3 is 14 residues long. Germline assignment: CDR1 MDHEN and CDR2 SYDVKM. The CDR3 DNA is TGTGCCAGCAGGGGACAGGTTAAATTTGATACGCAGTATTTT. It yields the protein CASRGQVKFDTQYF.

The genes are TRBV6-5 and TRBJ2-7, with D unclear. The CDR3 covers 11 residues. Germline V CDR1 and CDR2: MNHEY, SVGAGI. Trimming left V 6 bases short and J 3 bases short, with 6 bases between. The CDR3 DNA is TGTGCCAGCAGCCCCGACTACGAGCAGTACTTC. Translated, it gives CASSPDYEQYF.

This chain connects TRBV7-2 to TRBJ2-3; perhaps TRBD1 as D (6 bases). The V gene's germline CDR1 is SGHTA and CDR2 FQGNSA. The CDR3 totals 14 residues. V shed 0 bases and J shed 6 bases, with 10 bases lying between them. The CDR3 here is CASSLAGDKDTQYF. The CDR3 DNA sequence: TGTGCCAGCAGCTTAGCGGGGGACAAGGATACGCAGTATTTT.

The rearrangement links TRBV15 to TRBJ2-7; tentative D call: TRBD1 (5 bases). CDR3 length: 16 amino acids. Germline V gene data show CDR1 as LNHNV and CDR2 as YYDKDF (reference sequence). V was shortened by 1 base and J by 5 bases, with 18 bases between the two germline ends. For the CDR3, the DNA is TGTGCCACCAGCAGAGTAGATTCAGGGAAATCCCACGAGCAGTACTTC. Its translation is CATSRVDSGKSHEQYF.

This sequence joins TRBV2 and TRBJ1-5; D is possibly TRBD1 (5 bases). The CDR3 is made up of 17 amino acids. The germline V gene encodes CDR1 SNHLY and CDR2 FYNNEI. The V gene lost 7 bases and the J gene lost 5 bases, with 24 bases spanning the gap. The CDR3 loop is CASTTRRAGTLDQPQHF. The CDR3 bases are TGTGCCAGCACCACCAGGCGGGCCGGGACTTTGGATCAGCCCCAGCATTTT.

The chain joins TRBV6-1 to TRBJ1-2, with TRBD1 as a possible D gene (5 bases). Germline CDR1 MNHNS, CDR2 SASEGT. The CDR3 runs to 13 residues. The V end was cut by 6 bases, the J end by 6 bases, with 14 bases between. The CDR3 region is CASRAGGKDGYTF. The CDR3 DNA is TGTGCCAGCAGGGCTGGGGGGAAGGATGGCTACACCTTC.

J is TRBJ1-5 and V is TRBV5-1, with D unclear. V was clipped by 2 bases and J by 3 bases, with 6 bases between them. Germline CDR1 and CDR2: SGHRS and YFSETQ. This CDR3 comprises 13 residues. The CDR3 here is CASSLDPNQPQHF. DNA of the CDR3: TGCGCCAGCAGCTTAGATCCCAATCAGCCCCAGCATTTT.

The chain joins TRBV19 to TRBJ1-3; the D is unclear. With 9 bases removed from V and 4 bases from J, the gap between germline ends came to 13 bases. The germline CDR1 and CDR2 sequences are LNHDA and SQIVND (reference sequence). The CDR3 totals 13 residues. CDR3 nucleotide sequence: TGTGCCAGCAACGAGGCAAGAGGAAACACCATATATTTT. Amino acid sequence: CASNEARGNTIYF.

The CDR3 coding sequence is TGTGCCAGCAGTGCGCAGGGGGCTCCTACGGATCCCTATGGCTACACCTTC. This translates into CASSAQGAPTDPYGYTF. J is TRBJ1-2 and V is TRBV2, with 8 bases lining up with TRBD1. J was trimmed by 4 bases and V by 4 bases; bases with no gene match: 14. Germline V gives CDR1 SNHLY, CDR2 FYNNEI. This CDR3 contains 17 residues.